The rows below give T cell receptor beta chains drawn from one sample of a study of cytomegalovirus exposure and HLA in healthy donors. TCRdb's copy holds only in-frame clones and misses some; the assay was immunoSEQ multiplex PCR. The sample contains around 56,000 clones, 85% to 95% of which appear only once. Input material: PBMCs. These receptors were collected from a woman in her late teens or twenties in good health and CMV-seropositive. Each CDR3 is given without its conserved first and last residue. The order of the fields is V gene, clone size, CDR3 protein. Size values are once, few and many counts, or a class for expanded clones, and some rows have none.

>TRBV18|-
ASSPGTGGLDTQY
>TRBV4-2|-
ASSQDAPSGGRGGELF
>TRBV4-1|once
ASSQLGLAGASLGTDTQY
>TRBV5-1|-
ASSGDLGQGGNEQF
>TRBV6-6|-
ASSPDRGTNEKLF
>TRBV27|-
ASSLGGGPDEQY
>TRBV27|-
ASSHREVPLYGYT
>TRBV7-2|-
ASSLAQNSYEQY
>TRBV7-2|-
ASSLGGTGLPGYT
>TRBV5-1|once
ASNPLARGLNEQF
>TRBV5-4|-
ASSVVQGRGGYT
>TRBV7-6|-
ASSSDRSSGNTIY
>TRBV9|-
ASSPGGTGGSNEKLF
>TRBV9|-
ASSVGDRGNLPLH
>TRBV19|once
ASSFRGEYQETQY
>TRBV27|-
ASRDRTYEQY
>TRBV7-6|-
ASSSGLGNRNIQY
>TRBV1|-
TSSQTLAGGPTNEQF
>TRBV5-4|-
ASSPPGDRRTGGELF
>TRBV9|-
ASSVGTSADRYEQY
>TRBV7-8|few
ASSYTTGEYGYT
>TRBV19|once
ASSNRLPDGYT
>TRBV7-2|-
ASSLTGYTEAF
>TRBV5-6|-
ASFTDTAKANYGYT
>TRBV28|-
ASSILGPTNEKLF
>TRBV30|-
AWSEAGWNEQF
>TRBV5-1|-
ASSLEQNYGYT
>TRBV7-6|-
ASSLAPASGDTDTQY